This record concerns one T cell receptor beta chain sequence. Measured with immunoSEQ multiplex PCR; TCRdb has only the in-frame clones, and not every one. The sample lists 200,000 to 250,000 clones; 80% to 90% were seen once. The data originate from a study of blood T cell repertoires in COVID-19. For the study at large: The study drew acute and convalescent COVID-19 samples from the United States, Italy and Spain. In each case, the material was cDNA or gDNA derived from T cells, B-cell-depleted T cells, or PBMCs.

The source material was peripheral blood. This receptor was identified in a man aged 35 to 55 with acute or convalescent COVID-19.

The CDR3 reads CASSPAAAMNTEAFF. CDR3 bases: TGCGCCAGCAGCCCAGCGGCAGCGATGAACACTGAAGCTTTCTTT. The chain joins TRBV5-1 to TRBJ1-1; D gene unclear. The CDR3 sequence is 15 residues long. Trimming took 4 bases from V and 0 from J, leaving 13 bases between them. The germline V gene encodes CDR1 SGHRS and CDR2 YFSETQ.